Each of the 30 T cell receptor beta chains below was sequenced from the same sample in a study of memory CD4+ T cells and cytomegalovirus serostatus. The sort gate was single viable CD3+CD4+CD8-CD45RO+ cells for memory CD4+ T cells. This table comes from immunoSEQ multiplex PCR, and its TCRdb copy is limited to in-frame clones, with some not included. In the table there are some 87,000 clones, about 80% of which are singletons. The material sequenced was memory CD4+ T cells from blood. Receptors were obtained from an adult in good health and CMV-seropositive.

V is TRBV7-8 and J is TRBJ2-7; D remains ambiguous. The CDR3 loop spans 13 amino acids. Germline V gives CDR1 SGHVS, CDR2 FQNEAQ. Between the trimmed V and J ends, which lost 5 bases and 3 bases, there was a span of 11 bases. This chain's CDR3 is CASSPGVGYEQYF. The CDR3 region has the DNA TGTGCCAGCAGCCCTGGGGTGGGCTACGAGCAGTACTTC.

V and J are TRBV10-2 and TRBJ2-1, with 12 positions matching TRBD2. J gave up 6 bases and V 6 bases, and 0 bases lay outside the gene matches. Germline V gene lookup returns CDR1 WSHSY and CDR2 SAAADI. CDR3 length equals 13 residues. CDR3 region: CASRTSGSNEQFF. The CDR3 bases are TGCGCCAGCAGGACTAGCGGGAGCAATGAGCAGTTCTTC.

The chain links TRBV27 to TRBJ1-2; the D gene is possibly TRBD1 (5 bases). Per the germline V gene, CDR1 is MNHEY and CDR2 is SMNVEV (reference sequence). The length of the CDR3 is 17 residues. Trimming removed 5 bases at V and 0 bases at J, with 19 bases between. CDR3 loop: CASSIRSGGVANYGYTF. The CDR3 bases are TGTGCCAGCAGTATACGTTCCGGAGGGGTGGCTAACTATGGCTACACCTTC.

V and J are TRBV11-2 and TRBJ1-4, with no clear D. Trimming cost V 1 base and J 0 bases, with 9 bases left between them. The germline gives CDR1 SGHAT, CDR2 FQNNGV. CDR3 size: 16 residues. CDR3 in DNA: TGTGCCAGCAGCTTAGTCTGGGTAGCAACTAATGAAAAACTGTTTTTT. Translation gives CASSLVWVATNEKLFF.

The V call is TRBV5-4, the J call TRBJ2-3, with 14 bases lining up with TRBD2. From germline, CDR1 is SGHNT and CDR2 YYREEE (reference sequence). This CDR3 has 18 residues. V lost 4 bases to trimming and J lost 0 bases; unmatched junction nucleotides: 7. The CDR3 DNA is TGTGCCAGCAGCAAAGGACTAGCGGGAGGAAGGAGCACAGATACGCAGTATTTT. Its protein is CASSKGLAGGRSTDTQYF.

This chain connects TRBV6-5 to TRBJ1-1; possibly TRBD1 for D (5 bases). The ends were cut back, 4 bases at V and 7 bases at J, with 22 bases in the middle. This CDR3 region has 16 residues. The germline CDR1 and CDR2 sequences are MNHEY and SVGAGI. Here the CDR3 DNA reads TGTGCCAGCAGTTCTTCCAGGGTGGGGAGGGCGGATGAAGCTTTCTTT. Its translation: CASSSSRVGRADEAFF.

The chain uses TRBV5-8 and TRBJ2-1; D not certain. Trimming took off 4 bases at V and 9 bases at J, with 20 bases between the two ends. The CDR3 is 15 amino acids. Germline-derived CDR1 and CDR2 are SGHTS and YDEGEE. The CDR3, as DNA: TGTGCCAGCAGCGTAGGAAGGGCCGAGGTGGGTGAGCAGTTCTTC. It encodes CASSVGRAEVGEQFF.

V gene TRBV5-1 combines with J gene TRBJ2-7; TRBD2 aligns across 10 bases. CDR1 SGHRS and CDR2 YFSETQ come from the germline V gene. With 0 bases clipped from V and 5 bases from J, the junction kept 5 bases outside the gene matches. This CDR3 spans 15 amino acids. CDR3 sequence reads: CASSLGLAGANEQYF. DNA for the CDR3: TGCGCCAGCAGCTTGGGTCTAGCGGGAGCTAACGAGCAGTACTTC.

The V call is TRBV19, the J call TRBJ2-3; 12 bases align to TRBD1. The CDR3 has 15 amino acids. CDR1 LNHDA and CDR2 SQIVND come from the germline V gene (reference sequence). V lost 6 bases, J lost 7 bases, and 8 bases stayed unmatched. Here the CDR3 DNA reads TGTGCCAGTAGCAGGGACAGGGGGCGCGGAAATACGCAGTATTTT. Its protein is CASSRDRGRGNTQYF.

The chain joins TRBV27 to TRBJ1-5, with D possibly being TRBD1 (5 bases). V lost 8 bases and J 5 bases, leaving 13 bases between the germline ends. CDR1 and CDR2 from the germline V gene are MNHEY and SMNVEV (reference sequence). The CDR3 consists of 13 residues. DNA for the CDR3: TGTGCCAGCCGGTCGGGCAGGGATCAGCCCCAGCATTTT. Amino acid sequence: CASRSGRDQPQHF.

The rearrangement links TRBV7-8 to TRBJ2-5; possible D gene TRBD2, 6 bases. This CDR3 has 15 amino acids. V lost 5 bases and J lost 1, with 14 bases in between. CDR1 is SGHVS, CDR2 FQNEAQ, per germline. The CDR3, as DNA: TGTGCCAGCAGCCCACTATTGACTAGCCAAGAGACCCAGTACTTC. It encodes CASSPLLTSQETQYF.

The chain employs TRBV28 and TRBJ2-5; 9 bases line up with TRBD2. Germline values: CDR1 MDHEN, CDR2 SYDVKM. V gave up 5 bases and J gave up 4 bases; unmatched junction bases: 11. The CDR3 runs 16 residues. For the CDR3, the DNA is TGTGCCAGCAGTCCCCCATTTGCTAGCGGGACAGAGACCCAGTACTTC. This codes for CASSPPFASGTETQYF.

CDR3 sequence: CASSLEYPQETQYF. The CDR3 DNA is TGCGCCAGCAGCTTGGAGTACCCACAAGAGACCCAGTACTTC. This rearrangement joins TRBV5-1 to TRBJ2-5, with no clear D. The V gene's germline CDR1 is SGHRS and CDR2 YFSETQ. CDR3 size: 14 residues. The V and J ends lost 0 bases and 2 bases respectively, with 8 bases between them.

The chain links TRBV4-3 to TRBJ2-3; D unresolved. The CDR3 is 13 amino acids. The germline V gene has CDR1 LGHNA and CDR2 YSLEER. Trimming pared 5 bases from V and 5 bases from J, leaving 11 bases between. The CDR3 loop is CASSTRPRDTQYF. The CDR3 coding sequence is TGCGCCAGCAGCACCCGGCCCCGAGATACGCAGTATTTT.

Worth noting for this clone: One end of the junction fails to match germline, which may point to a read error. The rearrangement uses TRBV6-1 and TRBJ2-7, with D tentatively TRBD1 (6 bases). The CDR3 has 12 amino acids. Germline CDR1 is MNHNS and CDR2 is SASEGT. CDR3 protein: CASSPTGWVMDF. CDR3 coding DNA: TGTGCCAGCAGCCCGACAGGTTGGGTTATGGACTTC.

The chain combines TRBV28 with TRBJ2-2, with 7 bases aligning to TRBD1. The V gene end was trimmed by 7 bases and the J gene end by 5 bases; junction bases not matched to a gene: 1. In germline, CDR1 is MDHEN, CDR2 SYDVKM. CDR3 length: 12 residues. The CDR3 here is CASKQGTGELFF. CDR3 in DNA: TGTGCCAGCAAACAGGGGACCGGGGAGCTGTTTTTT. The full variable domain, in which reference TRBV28 and TRBJ2-2 provide the parts outside the CDR3, is DVKVTQSSRYLVKRTGEKVFLECVQDMDHENMFWYRQDPGLGLRLIYFSYDVKMKEKGDIPEGYSVSREKKERFSLILESASTNQTSMYLCASKQGTGELFFGEGSRLTVL.

The V call is TRBV5-5, the J call TRBJ2-1, with 9 bases matching TRBD2. The CDR3 covers 16 residues. Trimming cost V 0 bases and J 8 bases; bases outside gene matches: 9. The germline gives CDR1 SGHKS, CDR2 YYEKEE (reference sequence). CDR3 DNA: TGTGCCAGCAGCTTGGGGGTTAGCGGGAGTGCCTATGAGCAGTTCTTC. Translating it yields CASSLGVSGSAYEQFF.

The chain combines TRBV18 with TRBJ1-5; D is undetermined. This CDR3 has 15 residues. Deletions cut 2 bases from V and 6 bases from J, with 14 bases between. Germline CDR1 is KGHSH and CDR2 is LQKENI. The CDR3 region is CASSPGRAVAQPQHF. The CDR3 nucleotides are TGTGCCAGCTCACCAGGAAGGGCAGTGGCTCAGCCCCAGCATTTT.

In this sample, this clone turned up once. V is TRBV5-4 and J is TRBJ2-3; 8 positions agree with TRBD2. J gave up 4 bases and V 3 bases, and 4 bases lay outside the gene matches. Germline-derived CDR1 and CDR2 are SGHNT and YYREEE (reference sequence). This CDR3 spans 14 amino acids. The CDR3: CASSSSGSPDTQYF. The CDR3 bases are TGTGCCAGCAGCTCGAGCGGGAGTCCAGATACGCAGTATTTT.

This clone was detected only a few times. The chain employs TRBV5-4 and TRBJ2-3; 8 nucleotides line up with TRBD1. Germline V gives CDR1 SGHNT, CDR2 YYREEE (reference sequence). Trimming removed 4 bases from V and 6 bases from J; junction bases left unmatched: 7. There are 14 residues in the CDR3. The CDR3 nucleotides are TGTGCCAGCAGCCCGGACAGGGCCAGGGATACGCAGTATTTT. Its translation: CASSPDRARDTQYF.

The rearrangement joins TRBV11-3 to TRBJ2-3, with 9 positions matching TRBD2. After removal of 1 base from V and 2 bases from J, the junction contained 4 bases not matched to a gene. The CDR3 is 16 amino acids. Germline V gene sequence: CDR1 SGHNT, CDR2 YENEEA. The CDR3 region has the DNA TGTGCCAGCAGCTTAGGAAGGACTAGCGTCACAGATACGCAGTATTTT. Protein product: CASSLGRTSVTDTQYF.

By share, this clone ranks as medium-sized. The CDR3 DNA sequence: TGTGCCAGTAGTATAGAGGACACCACAGATACGCAGTATTTT. As protein: CASSIEDTTDTQYF. This chain links TRBV19 with TRBJ2-3, with D possibly matching TRBD1 (5 bases). V lost 0 bases to trimming and J lost 2 bases, with 6 bases between them. The CDR3 runs 14 residues. Germline CDR1 reads LNHDA; CDR2 reads SQIVND (reference sequence).

This rearrangement joins TRBV5-1 to TRBJ2-3; TRBD2 aligns across 9 bases. The CDR3 is made up of 16 amino acids. The germline V gene encodes CDR1 SGHRS and CDR2 YFSETQ. Trimming cost V 5 bases and J 3 bases; bases outside gene matches: 10. The CDR3 protein is CASRNHPSGDTDTQYF. As DNA, the CDR3 is TGCGCCAGCAGGAATCATCCTAGCGGGGATACAGATACGCAGTATTTT.

The CDR3 reads CASSQDGSGSTDTQYF. The CDR3 bases are TGTGCCAGCAGTCAAGATGGTAGCGGCTCCACAGATACGCAGTATTTT. This chain links TRBV28 with TRBJ2-3, with D possibly matching TRBD2 (6 bases). Trimming cost V 5 bases and J 2 bases, with 17 bases left between them. Per the germline V gene, CDR1 is MDHEN and CDR2 is SYDVKM. CDR3 size: 16 residues.

This chain joins TRBV11-2 and TRBJ2-7; 7 nucleotides align to TRBD2. The J segment lost 6 bases and the V segment lost 0 bases, leaving 8 bases of the junction unmatched. CDR3 length: 15 residues. CDR1 SGHAT and CDR2 FQNNGV come from the germline V gene. DNA for the CDR3: TGTGCCAGCAGCTTAGACCGGGGAGGGCAATCCGAGCAGTACTTC. Translated: CASSLDRGGQSEQYF.

The chain couples TRBV13 to TRBJ1-4; 7 bases are shared with TRBD1. CDR1 and CDR2 from the germline V gene are PRHDT and FYEKMQ (reference sequence). J was trimmed by 8 bases and V by 2 bases; bases with no gene match: 8. The CDR3 extends over 15 amino acids. CDR3 nucleotide sequence: TGTGCCAGCAGCTTACGGCGAGGGGGCGGAGAAAAACTGTTTTTT. It yields the protein CASSLRRGGGEKLFF.

The chain has TRBV18 and TRBJ2-1; 7 nucleotides line up with TRBD1. With 6 bases clipped from V and 3 bases from J, the junction kept 8 bases outside the gene matches. From germline, CDR1 is KGHSH and CDR2 LQKENI. The CDR3 runs to 15 residues. CDR3 DNA sequence: TGTGCCAGCTCGTTCGCCGGGACAGACTACAATGAGCAGTTCTTC. Encoded protein: CASSFAGTDYNEQFF.

The chain uses TRBV27 and TRBJ2-5; 10 bases are a match to TRBD2. The V and J ends lost 3 bases and 7 bases, in that order; junction bases with no gene match: 5. The CDR3 is 14 amino acids. The germline gives CDR1 MNHEY, CDR2 SMNVEV (reference sequence). CDR3 in DNA: TGTGCCAGCAGTTTCCTAGCGGGAGCTGGGACCCAGTACTTC. It translates to CASSFLAGAGTQYF.

The chain has TRBV7-2 and TRBJ2-6, with 7 positions matching TRBD2. With 6 bases clipped from V and 2 bases from J, the junction kept 7 bases outside the gene matches. This CDR3 contains 16 residues. Germline V lookup: CDR1 SGHTA, CDR2 FQGNSA. The CDR3 loop reads CASRRGAGTGANVLTF. The CDR3, as DNA: TGTGCCAGCAGGAGGGGAGCGGGGACTGGGGCCAACGTCCTGACTTTC.

CDR3 region: CAWSARAGLPYNEQFF. The CDR3 region has the DNA TGTGCCTGGAGTGCCCGAGCGGGCCTACCCTACAATGAGCAGTTCTTC. The chain uses TRBV30 and TRBJ2-1; the D gene is possibly TRBD2 (6 bases). Deletions cut 1 base from V and 2 bases from J, with 15 bases between. Per the germline V gene, CDR1 is GTSNPN and CDR2 is SVGIG (reference sequence). The CDR3 has 16 residues.